This TCR beta chain was identified in a study of T cell responses to AZD1222 COVID-19 vaccine. A word on this clone: Its antigen is currently unknown.

Second-dose schedules of about 4 or about 12 weeks were combined. The V gene's germline CDR1 is SGHTA and CDR2 FQGTGA. The CDR3 runs to 14 residues. Trimming shortened V by 1 base and J by 4 bases, and 9 bases separated the two germline ends. Here immunoSEQ multiplex PCR was the method, and the copy in TCRdb shows in-frame clones only, minus some. Among around 130,000 clones listed, roughly nine tenths were seen once. The study, taken as a whole, reports: White British ancestry dominated among donors, who included more females, and clonal diversity was possibly underestimated. Only a handful of AZD1222 recipients tested seropositive at baseline. Nearly half of spike-specific TCRs reportedly target variant regions that are unmutated in the B.1.351 and B.1.1.7 variants.

The sample in question was peripheral blood, obtained 28 days after the second AZD1222 dose. The genes are TRBV7-3 and TRBJ2-3; D remains unclear. The source of this sequence is an adult who received the AZD1222 COVID-19 vaccine. This CDR3 is CASSLRVPPDTQYF. The DNA for the CDR3 is TGTGCCAGCAGCTTAAGGGTCCCCCCAGATACGCAGTATTTT.